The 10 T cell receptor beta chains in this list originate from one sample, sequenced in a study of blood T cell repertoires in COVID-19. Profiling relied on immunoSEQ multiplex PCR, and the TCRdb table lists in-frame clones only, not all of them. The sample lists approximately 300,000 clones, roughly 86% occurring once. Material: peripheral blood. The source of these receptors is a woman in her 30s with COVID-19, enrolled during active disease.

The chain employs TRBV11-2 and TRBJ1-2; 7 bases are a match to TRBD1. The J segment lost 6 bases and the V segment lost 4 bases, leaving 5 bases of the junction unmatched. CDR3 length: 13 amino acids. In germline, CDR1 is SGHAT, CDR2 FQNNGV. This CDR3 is CASSSGQGDGYTF. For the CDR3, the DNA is TGTGCCAGCAGCTCTGGGCAGGGGGATGGCTACACCTTC. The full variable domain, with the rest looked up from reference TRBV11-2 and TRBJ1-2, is EAGVAQSPRYKIIEKRQSVAFWCNPISGHATLYWYQQILGQGPKLLIQFQNNGVVDDSQLPKDRFSAERLKGVDSTLKIQPAKLEDSAVYLCASSSGQGDGYTFGSGTRLTVV.

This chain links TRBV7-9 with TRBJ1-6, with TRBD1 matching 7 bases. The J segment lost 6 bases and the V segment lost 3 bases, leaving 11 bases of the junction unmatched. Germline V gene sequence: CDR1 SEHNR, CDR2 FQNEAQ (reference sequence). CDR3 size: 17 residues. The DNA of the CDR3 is TGTGCCAGCAGCTTTTATGGTCGGGGACAGAGTAATTCACCCCTCCACTTT. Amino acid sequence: CASSFYGRGQSNSPLHF.

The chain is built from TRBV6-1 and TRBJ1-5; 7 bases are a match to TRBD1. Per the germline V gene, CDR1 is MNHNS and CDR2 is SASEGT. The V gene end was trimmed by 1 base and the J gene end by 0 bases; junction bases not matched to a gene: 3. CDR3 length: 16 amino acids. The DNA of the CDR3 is TGTGCCAGCAGTGAAGATACAGGGGATAGCAATCAGCCCCAGCATTTT. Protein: CASSEDTGDSNQPQHF.

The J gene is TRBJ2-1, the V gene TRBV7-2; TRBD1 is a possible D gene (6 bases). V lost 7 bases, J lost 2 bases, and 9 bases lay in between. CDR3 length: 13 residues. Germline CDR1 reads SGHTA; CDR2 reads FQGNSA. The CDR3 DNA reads TGTGCCAGCACCAGGGACACCTACAATGAGCAGTTCTTC. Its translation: CASTRDTYNEQFF.

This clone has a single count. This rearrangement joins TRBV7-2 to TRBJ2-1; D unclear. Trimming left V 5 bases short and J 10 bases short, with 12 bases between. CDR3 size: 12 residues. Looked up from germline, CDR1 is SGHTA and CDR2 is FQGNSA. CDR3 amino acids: CASSGFVGEQFF. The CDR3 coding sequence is TGTGCCAGCAGCGGATTCGTGGGCGAGCAGTTCTTC.

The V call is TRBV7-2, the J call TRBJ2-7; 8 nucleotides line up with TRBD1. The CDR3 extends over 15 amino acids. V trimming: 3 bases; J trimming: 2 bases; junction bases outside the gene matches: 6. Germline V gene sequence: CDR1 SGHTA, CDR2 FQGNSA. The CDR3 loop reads CASSFDRGITYEQYF. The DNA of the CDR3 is TGTGCCAGCAGCTTCGACAGGGGAATCACCTACGAGCAGTACTTC.

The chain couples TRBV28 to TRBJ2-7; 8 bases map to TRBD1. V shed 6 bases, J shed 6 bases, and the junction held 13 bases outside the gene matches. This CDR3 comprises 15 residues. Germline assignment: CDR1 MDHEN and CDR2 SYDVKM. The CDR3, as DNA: TGTGCCAGCAGCCGACCGGGACAGGTTGCACGCGAGCAGTACTTC. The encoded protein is CASSRPGQVAREQYF.

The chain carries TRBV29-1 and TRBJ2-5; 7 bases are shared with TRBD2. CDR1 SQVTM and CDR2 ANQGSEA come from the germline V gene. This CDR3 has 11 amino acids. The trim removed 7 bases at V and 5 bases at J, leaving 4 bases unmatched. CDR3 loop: CSESGAETQYF. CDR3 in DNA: TGCAGCGAAAGCGGGGCCGAGACCCAGTACTTC.

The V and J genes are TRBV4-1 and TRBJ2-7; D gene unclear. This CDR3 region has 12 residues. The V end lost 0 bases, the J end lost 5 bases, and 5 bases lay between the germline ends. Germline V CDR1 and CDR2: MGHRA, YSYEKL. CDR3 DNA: TGCGCCAGCAGCCAAGAGGGCGACGAGCAGTACTTC. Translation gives CASSQEGDEQYF.

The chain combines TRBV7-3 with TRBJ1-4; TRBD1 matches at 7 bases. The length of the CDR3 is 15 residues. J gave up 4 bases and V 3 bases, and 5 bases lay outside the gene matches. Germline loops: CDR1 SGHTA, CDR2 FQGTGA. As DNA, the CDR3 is TGTGCCAGCAGCTTCGGCGGGACAGATAATGAAAAACTGTTTTTT. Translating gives CASSFGGTDNEKLFF.